The 9 T cell receptor beta chains presented below share a single source sample, sequenced in a study of Graves' ophthalmopathy and Graves' hyperthyroidism. For repertoire sequencing, the TCR beta CDR3 regions were amplified from RNA transcripts. HTBI primers were used in a first-round RT-PCR, which preceded a second-round multiplex PCR. One entry per CDR3 protein results from TCRdb running MiXCR on the multiplex PCR reads. The data show 600,000 to 950,000 distinct CDR3 sequences, roughly two fifths seen once. Sequences were obtained from peripheral blood. These receptors came from an adult man with Graves' ophthalmopathy.

V and J are TRBV25-1 and TRBJ1-2; 7 bases are shared with TRBD1. V dropped 5 bases and J dropped 8; count of bases not matched to a gene: 17. The CDR3 has 16 amino acids. Germline values: CDR1 MGHDK, CDR2 SYGVNS. CDR3 residues: CASSSALGGTALGYTF. CDR3 nucleotides: TGTGCCAGCAGTTCCGCCCTAGGGGGGACAGCGTTGGGCTACACCTTC.

This clonotype was seen at least ten times. The chain uses TRBV7-2 and TRBJ1-5; no reliable D call. The CDR3 loop spans 16 amino acids. V gave up 1 base and J gave up 7 bases, with 17 bases separating them. The germline gives CDR1 SGHTA, CDR2 FQGNSA. The CDR3 DNA sequence: TGTGCCAGCAGCTTAGATCGTTCTTTACACGGGCAGCCCCAGCATTTT. The encoded protein is CASSLDRSLHGQPQHF.

This clonotype appeared many times. One end of the junction is discordant with germline, which a read error may explain. The chain joins TRBV4-3 to TRBJ1-1; 7 nucleotides agree with TRBD1. CDR1 is LGHNA, CDR2 YSLEER, per germline. The CDR3 totals 14 residues. The CDR3 DNA reads TGTGCCAGCAGCCAGGACAGGATGAACACTGAAGCTTTCTTT. Protein sequence: CASSQDRMNTEAFF.

This clonotype was picked up many times. The chain recombines TRBV29-1 with TRBJ2-7; the D call may be TRBD1 or TRBD2 (5 bases each). In germline, CDR1 is SQVTM, CDR2 ANQGSEA. Trimming stripped 6 bases from V and 3 bases from J, with 12 bases between. CDR3 size: 12 residues. In DNA form, the CDR3 reads TGCAGCGTCGAGGGACGGAACTACGAGCAGTACTTC. Translated: CSVEGRNYEQYF.

This clonotype was seen just once. J is TRBJ2-3 and V is TRBV29-1, with D perhaps matching TRBD1 (6 bases). Germline CDR1 reads SQVTM; CDR2 reads ANQGSEA. The CDR3 covers 13 residues. The V gene lost 6 bases and the J gene lost 5 bases, with 15 bases spanning the gap. As DNA, the CDR3 is TGCAGCGTACACAGGGTTTTTGGAGATACGCAGTATTTT. This gives the protein CSVHRVFGDTQYF.

This clonotype was seen a handful of times. This chain joins TRBV19 and TRBJ1-2; unclear D gene. Between the trimmed V and J ends, which lost 1 base and 5 bases, there was a span of 14 bases. Germline V CDR1 and CDR2: LNHDA, SQIVND (reference sequence). The CDR3 is 15 amino acids. The chain's CDR3 is CASSIGPGWRYGYTF. CDR3 DNA sequence: TGTGCCAGTAGTATAGGTCCCGGATGGAGGTATGGCTACACCTTC.

This clonotype was detected a few times. V gene TRBV5-4 combines with J gene TRBJ2-5; perhaps TRBD1 as D (6 bases). CDR1 and CDR2 (germline): SGHNT, YYREEE (reference sequence). The CDR3 totals 16 residues. V dropped 1 base and J dropped 1 base, with 14 bases sitting between them. CDR3 coding DNA: TGTGCCAGCAGCTTGTTAGGTGTAGGGGGCCAAGAGACCCAGTACTTC. Translation: CASSLLGVGGQETQYF.

The V and J genes are TRBV6-6 and TRBJ1-1, with D unclear. V was trimmed by 5 bases and J by 7 bases, leaving 11 bases between them. The CDR3 loop spans 12 amino acids. The germline gives CDR1 MNHNY, CDR2 SVGAGI (reference sequence). DNA for the CDR3: TGTGCCAGCAGTCACGACACCTATGAAGCTTTCTTT. Encoded protein: CASSHDTYEAFF.

The chain uses TRBV14 and TRBJ1-4; D remains unclear. The germline V gene encodes CDR1 SGHDN and CDR2 FVKESK. V lost 0 bases and J lost 8, with 16 bases in between. The CDR3 runs 16 residues. The CDR3 sequence: CASSQEIGGIEEKLFF. For the CDR3, the DNA is TGTGCCAGCAGCCAAGAGATCGGCGGGATAGAGGAAAAACTGTTTTTT.